There are a few counts of the clone carrying this T cell receptor (beta chain). Its matching antigen is unknown. At one end, the junction sequence differs from germline, possibly due to a read error. These data are taken from a study of spatial heterogeneity in lung cancer. Turning to the study itself: Sequence detection consistently recorded a greater number of beta-chain than alpha-chain sequences. For the average unique TCR and UMI combination, more than 9.5 occurrences appeared in raw reads.

Study-level results: Whereas they appeared in blood less at follow-up, ubiquitous expanded tumor TCRs appeared there more at resection.

The CDR3 covers 13 residues. Germline CDR1 and CDR2: SQVTM and ANQGSEA. As to time point: sample taken at primary tumor resection. Material for sequencing was whole RNA from tumor, nontumor lung or frozen PBMC, left unsorted. Each TCR cDNA molecule carried a unique molecular identifier. Each CDR3 protein gets one entry after TCRdb re-called the 5' RACE reads with MiXCR. The table has about 92,000 distinct CDR3 sequences, about an eighth seen once. This chain connects TRBV29-1 to TRBJ2-7; D unresolved. The sequencing used PBMCs, collected at surgery. This sequence was found in a male donor with early-stage non-small cell lung cancer. CDR3 nucleotide sequence: TGCAGCGTTGAAGACGGTCAGTTCTACGGGCAGTACTTC. Protein product: CSVEDGQFYGQYF.